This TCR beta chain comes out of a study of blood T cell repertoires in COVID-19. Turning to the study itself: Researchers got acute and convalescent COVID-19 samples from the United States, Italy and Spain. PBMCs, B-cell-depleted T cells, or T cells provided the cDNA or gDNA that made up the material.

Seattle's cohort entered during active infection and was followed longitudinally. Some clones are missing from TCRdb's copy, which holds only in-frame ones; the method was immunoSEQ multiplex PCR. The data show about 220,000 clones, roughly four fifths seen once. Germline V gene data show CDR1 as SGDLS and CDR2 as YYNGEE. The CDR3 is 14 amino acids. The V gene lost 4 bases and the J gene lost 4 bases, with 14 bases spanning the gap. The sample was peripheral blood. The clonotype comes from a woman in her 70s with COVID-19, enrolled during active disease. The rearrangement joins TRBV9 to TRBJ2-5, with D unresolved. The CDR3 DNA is TGTGCCAGCAGCCTAGGATCAGAGCGAGAGACCCAGTACTTC. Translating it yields CASSLGSERETQYF.